The 24 T cell receptor beta chains below were found in one sample sequenced in a study of post-analysis software for immune sequencing data. cDNA libraries for TCR beta contained unique molecular identifiers. TCRdb recomputed calls from the PCR reads with MiXCR, one row per CDR3 protein. The data contain more than 450,000 distinct CDR3 sequences, around 47% of them singletons. The antigens of these receptors remain unknown. Study-wide results and limits: The study found TRBV5-6, TRBV5-1 and TRBV20-1 among several TRBV segments more frequent in patients than controls.

The sequencing sample was made of blood. These receptors all stem from a girl under 18 with multiple sclerosis.

This chain links TRBV7-8 with TRBJ2-7; D is unresolved. The CDR3 runs 15 residues. The germline gives CDR1 SGHVS, CDR2 FQNEAQ. The V and J ends lost 1 base and 2 bases respectively, with 12 bases between them. CDR3 protein: CASSLGVELAYEQYF. The CDR3 DNA follows: TGTGCCAGCAGCTTAGGGGTAGAGTTAGCCTACGAGCAGTACTTC.

The J gene is TRBJ1-5, the V gene TRBV7-9; D might be TRBD1 (6 bases). The ends were cut back, 5 bases at V and 3 bases at J, with 11 bases in the middle. CDR3 length: 14 amino acids. Per the germline V gene, CDR1 is SEHNR and CDR2 is FQNEAQ (reference sequence). For the CDR3, the DNA is TGTGCCAGCAGCGTAGGGGGTACCAATCAGCCCCAGCATTTT. Its translation is CASSVGGTNQPQHF.

The chain couples TRBV10-3 to TRBJ1-2, with 9 nucleotides matching TRBD1. V gave up 6 bases and J gave up 6 bases; unmatched junction bases: 11. Per the germline V gene, CDR1 is ENHRY and CDR2 is SYGVKD. The CDR3 length is 15 residues. CDR3 nucleotides: TGTGCCATCAGCGATCCGGGACAGGGTTCACATGGCTACACCTTC. It encodes CAISDPGQGSHGYTF.

The V call is TRBV12-3 or TRBV12-4, the J call TRBJ1-2; the D gene is possibly TRBD1 (6 bases). V dropped 1 base and J dropped 6 bases, with 12 bases sitting between them. This CDR3 region has 14 residues. DNA for the CDR3: TGTGCCAGCAGTTTAGTCAGGGGTGGGAATGGCTACACCTTC. As protein: CASSLVRGGNGYTF.

The chain uses TRBV3-1 and TRBJ2-7, with 7 bases fitting TRBD2. The germline V gene has CDR1 LGHDT and CDR2 YNNKEL (reference sequence). CDR3 length: 15 residues. Unmatched junction bases numbered 7, after V lost 3 bases and J lost 2 bases. This chain's CDR3 is CASSHRGSFPYEQYF. CDR3 sequence (DNA): TGTGCCAGCAGCCACCGCGGGAGCTTCCCCTACGAGCAGTACTTC.

The chain employs TRBV20-1 and TRBJ2-7; the D gene is possibly TRBD1 (6 bases). V shed 4 bases and J shed 3 bases, with 19 bases lying between them. Germline CDR1 DFQATT, CDR2 SNEGSKA (reference sequence). The CDR3 spans 15 residues. CDR3 protein: CSATAPGQGNYEQYF. Written as DNA, the CDR3 is TGCAGTGCTACGGCCCCGGGTCAGGGGAACTACGAGCAGTACTTC.

The V call is TRBV10-3, the J call TRBJ2-3; tentatively, D is TRBD1 or TRBD2 (5 bases each). The CDR3 is 15 residues long. Germline CDR1 and CDR2: ENHRY and SYGVKD. V was shortened by 4 bases and J by 0 bases, with 11 bases between the two germline ends. The CDR3 DNA is TGTGCCATCAGTGGATGGGGCGGGAGCACAGATACGCAGTATTTT. Its protein is CAISGWGGSTDTQYF.

The sample holds a few counts of this clonotype. J is TRBJ2-4 and V is TRBV7-2; the match to TRBD2 covers 7 bases. CDR3 length: 16 residues. The germline V gene has CDR1 SGHTA and CDR2 FQGNSA. Unmatched junction bases numbered 7, after V lost 5 bases and J lost 0 bases. CDR3 amino acids: CASSMSSGSAKNIQYF. Written as DNA, the CDR3 is TGTGCCAGCAGCATGTCTAGCGGTTCAGCCAAAAACATTCAGTACTTC. The entire variable domain, with the rest obtained from reference TRBV7-2 and TRBJ2-4, is as follows: GAGVSQSPSNKVTEKGKDVELRCDPISGHTALYWYRQSLGQGLEFLIYFQGNSAPDKSGLPSDRFSAERTGGSVSTLTIQRTQQEDSAVYLCASSMSSGSAKNIQYFGAGTRLSVL.

The chain is built from TRBV7-9 and TRBJ2-7, with no clear D. V was shortened by 10 bases and J by 2 bases, with 9 bases between the two germline ends. The CDR3 consists of 11 residues. Germline V lookup: CDR1 SEHNR, CDR2 FQNEAQ (reference sequence). Here the CDR3 DNA reads TGTGCCACGGAAAGGGCCTACGAGCAGTACTTC. Protein: CATERAYEQYF.

The chain couples TRBV7-3 to TRBJ2-5, with 10 bases identical to TRBD2. The germline gives CDR1 SGHTA, CDR2 FQGTGA. The CDR3 totals 15 residues. J was trimmed by 1 base and V by 5 bases; bases with no gene match: 4. This CDR3 reads CASSPQRGGQETQYF. The CDR3 DNA sequence: TGTGCCAGCAGCCCCCAGCGGGGGGGCCAAGAGACCCAGTACTTC.

The rearrangement uses TRBV10-3 and TRBJ1-5, with D unclear. Germline CDR1 reads ENHRY; CDR2 reads SYGVKD. Trimming took off 4 bases at V and 3 bases at J, with 10 bases between the two ends. The CDR3 contains 14 residues. The CDR3: CAISAGSTNQPQHF. CDR3 bases: TGTGCCATCAGTGCCGGGTCCACCAATCAGCCCCAGCATTTT.

This clonotype was seen a handful of times. The J gene is TRBJ2-7, the V gene TRBV15; D is ambiguous. Trimming shortened V by 1 base and J by 1 base, and 8 bases separated the two germline ends. CDR1 and CDR2 (germline): LNHNV, YYDKDF (reference sequence). This CDR3 spans 14 amino acids. Here the CDR3 DNA reads TGTGCCACCAGCAGAGTCTGGGATTCCTACGAGCAGTACTTC. It yields the protein CATSRVWDSYEQYF.

This chain connects TRBV12-3 or TRBV12-4 to TRBJ2-5, with 8 positions matching TRBD2. CDR3 length equals 15 residues. The J segment lost 0 bases and the V segment lost 3 bases, leaving 3 bases of the junction unmatched. CDR3 in DNA: TGTGCCAGCAGTTTTAGCGGGGCGAACCAAGAGACCCAGTACTTC. Translated: CASSFSGANQETQYF.

There are many counts of this clonotype. V usage is TRBV11-2 and J usage is TRBJ2-1; perhaps TRBD2 as D (6 bases). Germline lookup yields CDR1 SGHAT and CDR2 FQNNGV. Trimming took off 2 bases at V and 9 bases at J, with 20 bases between the two ends. CDR3 size: 16 residues. The CDR3, as DNA: TGTGCCAGCAGCTTACGAGCCAGCGGGTTCTCTGGTGAGCAGTTCTTC. This encodes CASSLRASGFSGEQFF.

This clonotype was recorded many times. J is TRBJ2-7 and V is TRBV12-3 or TRBV12-4; 12 bases line up with TRBD1. The V segment lost 6 bases and the J segment 4 bases; nucleotides outside the gene matches: 10. CDR3 size: 16 residues. The CDR3 nucleotides are TGTGCCAGCAGCGCGGGACAGGGGGCTCACCTTTACGAGCAGTACTTC. Protein: CASSAGQGAHLYEQYF.

V is TRBV6-4 and J is TRBJ2-6; TRBD2 agrees at 10 bases. This CDR3 is built from 19 residues. Trimming removed 4 bases from V and 0 bases from J; junction bases left unmatched: 9. Germline V gene data show CDR1 as MRHNA and CDR2 as SNTAGT. CDR3 DNA: TGTGCCAGCAGTGGCTCTAGCGGGAGCTTTGACTCTGGGGCCAACGTCCTGACTTTC. Encoded protein: CASSGSSGSFDSGANVLTF.

J is TRBJ1-1 and V is TRBV6-4; tentatively, D is TRBD1 (6 bases). V lost 4 bases and J 1 base, leaving 7 bases between the germline ends. The CDR3 has 13 residues. CDR1 and CDR2 from the germline V gene are MRHNA and SNTAGT. CDR3: CASSGTENTEAFF. In DNA form, the CDR3 reads TGTGCCAGCAGTGGGACAGAGAACACTGAAGCTTTCTTT.

To note about this clonotype: The junction departs from the called germline gene at one end, perhaps through a read error. The chain employs TRBV2 and TRBJ2-7; 8 positions match TRBD2. CDR3 size: 14 residues. Germline CDR1 is SNHLY and CDR2 is FYNNEI. CDR3 sequence (DNA): TGTGCCAGCAGTGAATATGGGGGACTAGGGGAGCGGTACTTC. This gives the protein CASSEYGGLGERYF.

The J gene is TRBJ2-5, the V gene TRBV12-3 or TRBV12-4; 13 bases line up with TRBD2. Unmatched junction bases numbered 6, after V lost 3 bases and J lost 5 bases. The CDR3 extends over 16 amino acids. The CDR3 protein is CASSLGLAGRRETQYF. The CDR3 DNA is TGTGCCAGCAGTTTGGGACTAGCGGGGCGGCGGGAGACCCAGTACTTC.

The chain is built from TRBV10-3 and TRBJ2-4, with 8 nucleotides matching TRBD1. Trimming took 0 bases from V and 2 from J; bases not matched to a gene: 6. This CDR3 spans 17 amino acids. Per the germline V gene, CDR1 is ENHRY and CDR2 is SYGVKD. The CDR3 region is CAISESSDRGTKNIQYF. The CDR3 nucleotides read TGTGCCATCAGTGAGTCAAGTGACAGGGGAACCAAAAACATTCAGTACTTC.

The chain combines TRBV7-9 with TRBJ2-3; D unresolved. The CDR3 is 17 residues long. In germline, CDR1 is SEHNR, CDR2 FQNEAQ (reference sequence). V lost 3 bases and J lost 0, with 16 bases in between. The CDR3 is CASSFPFTATSTDTQYF. As DNA, the CDR3 is TGTGCCAGCAGCTTCCCCTTCACAGCGACTAGCACAGATACGCAGTATTTT.

This chain links TRBV6-1 with TRBJ1-2; no clear D gene. The CDR3 runs to 13 residues. Germline V gene data show CDR1 as MNHNS and CDR2 as SASEGT. Between the trimmed V and J ends, which lost 2 bases and 2 bases, there was a span of 6 bases. The CDR3 DNA reads TGTGCCAGCAGTGAAATCTTGAACTATGGCTACACCTTC. Translation gives CASSEILNYGYTF.

V is TRBV5-1 and J is TRBJ1-1; tentative D call: TRBD1 (5 bases). This CDR3 is 14 amino acids long. V was shortened by 1 base and J by 3 bases, with 10 bases between the two germline ends. Looked up from germline, CDR1 is SGHRS and CDR2 is YFSETQ. DNA of the CDR3: TGCGCCAGCAGCTTGACGGGGCTGGACACTGAAGCTTTCTTT. Translation: CASSLTGLDTEAFF. The full variable domain, rest sourced from reference TRBV5-1 and TRBJ1-1, is KAGVTQTPRYLIKTRGQQVTLSCSPISGHRSVSWYQQTPGQGLQFLFEYFSETQRNKGNFPGRFSGRQFSNSRSEMNVSTLELGDSALYLCASSLTGLDTEAFFGQGTRLTVV.

This clonotype was seen a handful of times. V is TRBV2 and J is TRBJ2-1; possibly TRBD1 for D (6 bases). The CDR3 is made up of 16 amino acids. V was pared by 6 bases and J by 1 base, with 16 bases between. The germline gives CDR1 SNHLY, CDR2 FYNNEI. CDR3 DNA sequence: TGTGCCAGCAGGGATGTACAGGGCGGTTCCTACAATGAGCAGTTCTTC. Its protein product is CASRDVQGGSYNEQFF.